The 17 T cell receptor delta chains below all came from one sample that was sequenced in a study of γδ T cells in repeated Plasmodium falciparum infection. TCRdb re-called the multiplex PCR reads using CATT. Of about 48,000 delta-chain clones in the sample, around 1.6% were seen once. Vgamma9/Vdelta2+ and Vdelta2-negative gammadelta T cells were flow-sorted from PBMC for bulk sequencing. The sequenced sample was gamma-delta T cells from blood. Receptors originate from a pool of human donors (malaria-infected and uninfected, not separated).

This clone was counted many times. A clone one base away is much larger, so this may be a read error. Other DNA variants within this sample encode the same CDR3. V is TRDV1 and J is TRDJ1; 7 bases fit TRDD3. The CDR3 is 19 residues long. Germline assignment: CDR1 TSWWSYY and CDR2 QGS. CDR3 coding DNA: TGTGCTCTTGGGGAATCTACGCAGTACTGGGGAGTGTACACCGATAAACTAATCTTT. This codes for CALGESTQYWGVYTDKLIF.

This clone was counted a few times. The protein given by TCRdb reflects a much larger clone and differs at residue 19 from this DNA's translation, likely from a read error; the protein shown is the DNA's translation. This chain connects TRDV1 to TRDJ1; 11 bases match TRDD3. The J gene is not listed in TCRdb, so it was assigned here from a DNA match to germline. The CDR3 totals 22 residues. The germline CDR1 and CDR2 sequences are TSWWSYY and QGS. CDR3 in amino acids: CALGEGVPLSWWGIRRTDRLIF. Written as DNA, the CDR3 is TGTGCTCTTGGGGAAGGAGTACCCCTCTCGTGGTGGGGGATACGGCGAACCGATAGACTCATCTTT.

There are a few counts of this clone. For this DNA, TCRdb reports the protein of a much larger clone, which diverges at residue 9, most likely from a read error; the protein presented here is translated directly from the DNA. The chain is built from TRDV1 and TRDJ1; 11 nucleotides line up with TRDD3. In germline, CDR1 is TSWWSYY, CDR2 QGS. The CDR3 sequence is 20 residues long. The trim removed 0 bases at V and 3 bases at J, leaving 15 bases unmatched. This CDR3 reads CALGELQLALLGDRADKLIF. The CDR3, as DNA: TGTGCTCTTGGGGAACTCCAACTGGCGCTACTGGGGGATAGGGCCGATAAACTCATCTTT.

Details on this clone: TCRdb's protein for this DNA is that of a much larger clone and differs from the translation at residue 11, likely a read error; the protein shown is the DNA translation. The rearrangement uses TRDV1 and TRDJ2, with 9 nucleotides matching TRDD3. Matching the DNA to germline supplied the J gene, which TCRdb does not give. This CDR3 comprises 21 residues. Germline V gene lookup returns CDR1 TSWWSYY and CDR2 QGS. Trimming at V came to 4 bases and at J to 0 bases, leaving 18 bases not matched to a gene. CDR3 in amino acids: CALGVSSYWGTQTSLTAQLFF. In nucleotides, the CDR3 is TGTGCTCTTGGGGTTTCCTCGTACTGGGGGACCCAAACTTCTTTGACAGCACAACTCTTCTTT.

This clone was detected a few times. This probably arose from a read error, given a far larger clone one base away. This sample also contains other DNA sequences that code for the same CDR3. The chain joins TRDV3 to TRDJ1; 8 bases align to TRDD3. This CDR3 region has 16 residues. Germline assignment: CDR1 TVYSNPD and CDR2 GDNSRS (reference sequence). CDR3 coding DNA: TGTGCCTCCCCCCCCGTACTGGGGGCCTCCACCGATAAACTCATCTTC. This encodes CASPPVLGASTDKLIF. Drawing the rest from reference TRDV3 and TRDJ1, the complete variable domain is CDKVTQSSPDQTVASGSEVVLLCTYDTVYSNPDLFWYRIRPDYSFQFVFYGDNSRSEGADFTQGRFSVKHILTQKAFHLVISPVRTEDSATYYCASPPVLGASTDKLIFGKGTRVTVEP.

This clone was counted many times. A far bigger clonotype differs at one base, so this is likely a read error. The sample holds other DNA sequences that translate to the same CDR3. V usage is TRDV2 and J usage is TRDJ1; 11 bases align to TRDD3. No J gene is reported in TCRdb; it was inferred here by comparing the DNA with germline. Germline CDR1 reads GEAIGNYY; CDR2 reads EKD. This CDR3 contains 19 residues. The CDR3 sequence: CACDTVNGGYATYTDKLIF. CDR3 bases: TGTGCCTGCGACACCGTGAATGGGGGATACGCGACGTACACCGATAAACTCATCTTT.

Remarks on this clone: The translation of this DNA and the TCRdb protein of a much larger clone differ at residue 14, probably owing to a read error; the protein shown here is translated from the DNA. The chain combines TRDV1 with TRDJ2; no firm D call. The J gene, not given by TCRdb, was assigned here from a germline match of the nucleotide sequence. Germline CDR1 TSWWSYY, CDR2 QGS. This CDR3 region has 18 residues. DNA of the CDR3: TGTGCTCTTGGGGAACGTACCTCCCTCGCCGCTTTGACAGAACAACTCTTCTTT. Translating it yields CALGERTSLAALTEQLFF.

This clone was detected ten times or more. The genes are TRDV2 and TRDJ1; 9 nucleotides line up with TRDD3. There are 19 residues in the CDR3. V shed 2 bases and J 0 bases; nucleotides not matched to a gene: 15. Germline CDR1 is GEAIGNYY and CDR2 is EKD. This CDR3 is CACDILDTGGPENTDKLIF. The CDR3 DNA sequence: TGTGCCTGTGACATTCTAGATACTGGGGGACCTGAGAACACCGATAAACTCATCTTT.

Comments on this clone: A far larger clone is just one base off, so this is likely a read error. This sample includes further DNA sequences coding for the same CDR3. The chain combines TRDV1 with TRDJ2; D not certain. As TCRdb names no J gene, one was assigned here on the basis of a DNA match to germline. Between the trimmed V and J ends, which lost 0 bases and 6 bases, there was a span of 32 bases. Germline-derived CDR1 and CDR2 are TSWWSYY and QGS. This CDR3 has 22 residues. CDR3 residues: CALGELATTLRSERQRAAQLFF. The CDR3 DNA reads TGTGCTCTTGGGGAACTAGCTACCACCTTGCGATCGGAACGCCAAAGGGCAGCACAACTCTTCTTT.

Details on this clone: The protein held in TCRdb is that of a much larger clone and does not match this DNA's translation at residue 10, likely because of a read error; the protein shown is translated from the DNA. V gene TRDV2 was called; the J gene was not; the table's TRDD3 call for D was not verified on the DNA. The V gene's germline CDR1 is GEAIGNYY and CDR2 EKD. The CDR3 spans 12 residues. CDR3 region: CACGTCTDKIIF. The CDR3 DNA follows: TGTGCCTGTGGGACCTGTACCGATAAAATCATCTTT.

The chain uses TRAV29/DV5 and TRDJ1; D gene ambiguous. No J gene is reported in TCRdb; it was inferred here by comparing the DNA with germline. CDR1 and CDR2 from the germline V gene are NSMFDY and ISSIKDK. This CDR3 is 16 amino acids long. V lost 3 bases to trimming and J lost 8 bases, with 26 bases between them. The CDR3 DNA reads TGTGCAGCAACGCGTGGTCTGGCGCTGCAGATCACCAAACTCATCTTT. It yields the protein CAATRGLALQITKLIF.

A note on this clone: A single base is all that separates this from a far larger clone, so a read error is likely. The same CDR3 arises from other DNA sequences in this sample as well. V is TRDV1 and J is TRDJ1, with D possibly matching TRDD3 (5 bases). This CDR3 contains 22 residues. V was clipped by 2 bases and J by 0 bases, with 31 bases between them. Looked up from germline, CDR1 is TSWWSYY and CDR2 is QGS. CDR3 nucleotide sequence: TGTGCTCTTGGGGAATCTAAAAATGAGGGGGCGCCACTCCTGCCTTACACCGATAAACTCATCTTT. Protein sequence: CALGESKNEGAPLLPYTDKLIF.

As regards this clone: A read error likely explains this, since a far larger clone differs by one base. Distinct nucleotide sequences in the sample also encode this CDR3. With the J gene uncalled, the V gene is TRDV1; TRDD3 was called by the table and not checked on the DNA. Germline V gene sequence: CDR1 TSWWSYY, CDR2 QGS. This CDR3 is 21 amino acids long. The CDR3 DNA is TGTGCTCTTGGGGAATTTCCCTATAATCACGTGGGGGATACGCGTATCGGGGGGCTCATCTTT. This translates into CALGEFPYNHVGDTRIGGLIF.

In its sample, this clone was seen many times. TCRdb gives a protein that differs at residue 6 from what the DNA encodes, so the protein here is translated from the DNA. The genes are TRDV1 and TRDJ1; D is possibly TRDD1 or TRDD3 (5 bases each). As TCRdb names no J gene, one was assigned here on the basis of a DNA match to germline. With 7 bases removed from V and 0 bases from J, the gap between germline ends came to 39 bases. CDR3 length equals 23 residues. Germline CDR1 is TSWWSYY and CDR2 is QGS. In DNA, the CDR3 is TGTGCTCTTGCAAAGCATAGTGGGTCACTAGGAGTCGATACCCCCTCGTACACCGATAAACTCATCTTT. The encoded protein is CALAKHSGSLGVDTPSYTDKLIF.

In this sample, this clone turned up many times. TCRdb's protein for this DNA is that of a much larger clone and differs from the translation at residue 9, likely a read error; the protein shown is the DNA translation. The chain combines TRDV2 with TRDJ1, with D hard to call. V dropped 1 base and J dropped 0 bases, with 20 bases sitting between them. Looked up from germline, CDR1 is GEAIGNYY and CDR2 is EKD. The CDR3 spans 18 residues. This CDR3 reads CACDTKYYHPMYTDKLIF. The CDR3 bases are TGTGCCTGTGACACGAAGTACTACCACCCGATGTACACCGATAAACTCATCTTT.

Of note for this clone: A far larger clone lies a single base away; this is likely a read error. Other DNA sequences in the same sample also yield this CDR3. The J gene went uncalled, whereas the V gene is TRDV1; the table's D call of TRDD3 was not tested on the DNA. The germline gives CDR1 TSWWSYY, CDR2 QGS. The CDR3 contains 17 residues. The CDR3: CALGDTFQGGYNDKLIF. The CDR3 region has the DNA TGTGCTCTTGGGGATACATTCCAGGGAGGGTACAACGATAAGCTCATCTTT.

This clone was observed at least ten times. A read error likely explains this, since a far larger clone differs by one base. Other DNA sequences in the sample encode the same CDR3. This chain connects TRDV1 to TRDJ1; 8 nucleotides line up with TRDD2. Germline V gene lookup returns CDR1 TSWWSYY and CDR2 QGS. This CDR3 contains 15 residues. The V gene end was trimmed by 6 bases and the J gene end by 4 bases; junction bases not matched to a gene: 10. The CDR3 sequence: CALGELPPSYDKLIF. The CDR3 DNA is TGTGCTCTTGGAGAGCTCCCTCCTTCCTACGATAAACTCATCTTT.